These 6 T cell receptor beta chains were sequenced from one sample in a study of blood T cells in healthy people across ages. Then a second PCR, running about 7 to 11 cycles, was carried out with a sample-barcoded 5' primer and a J-beta primer mix. A single record per CDR3 protein comes from TCRdb applying MiXCR to the 5' RACE reads. The sample lists some 1.4 million distinct CDR3 sequences; 42% were seen once. The sequenced sample consisted of blood. These receptors originate from a woman aged 18-30 years in good health.

The rearrangement links TRBV7-6 to TRBJ2-7, with 12 bases identical to TRBD2. J gave up 2 bases and V 5 bases, and 7 bases lay outside the gene matches. The germline gives CDR1 SGHVS, CDR2 FNYEAQ. The CDR3 contains 16 residues. The CDR3 here is CASSAQLAGGAYEQYF. The CDR3 DNA follows: TGTGCCAGCAGCGCCCAACTAGCGGGAGGAGCCTACGAGCAGTACTTC.

This clonotype was seen only a few times. The V and J genes are TRBV7-6 and TRBJ1-1, with 9 bases identical to TRBD1. V lost 5 bases to trimming and J lost 1 base; unmatched junction nucleotides: 5. This CDR3 is 15 amino acids long. CDR1 is SGHVS, CDR2 FNYEAQ, per germline. The CDR3 reads CASSARQGGNTEAFF. CDR3 in DNA: TGTGCCAGCAGCGCACGACAGGGGGGGAACACTGAAGCTTTCTTT.

This clonotype was counted once. The chain employs TRBV3-1 and TRBJ2-7, with D perhaps TRBD1 or TRBD2 (5 bases each). This CDR3 has 15 amino acids. Trimming took 4 bases from V and 5 from J, leaving 18 bases between them. CDR1 LGHDT and CDR2 YNNKEL come from the germline V gene (reference sequence). CDR3 sequence: CASSLRGAGFDEQYF. CDR3 coding DNA: TGTGCCAGCAGCCTACGGGGAGCAGGGTTCGACGAGCAGTACTTC.

Worth noting for this clonotype: Possible read error: a much larger clone is one base away. This chain connects TRBV28 to TRBJ1-2; 10 nucleotides align to TRBD1. Losses at the gene ends were 9 bases for V and 10 bases for J; bases not matched to a gene: 8. This CDR3 comprises 12 residues. Germline-derived CDR1 and CDR2 are MDHEN and SYDVKM. The CDR3 DNA reads TGTGCCAGTCAGACAGGGGGCGTGGACTACACCTTC. As protein: CASQTGGVDYTF.

The chain joins TRBV6-1 to TRBJ1-5, with D possibly TRBD1 on 5 matching bases. V lost 2 bases and J lost 5, with 19 bases in between. Germline V gene sequence: CDR1 MNHNS, CDR2 SASEGT. The CDR3 contains 17 residues. CDR3 in DNA: TGTGCCAGCAGTGAAATTATATCGGGGACCGGTGATCAGCCCCAGCATTTT. This codes for CASSEIISGTGDQPQHF.

This chain connects TRBV9 to TRBJ2-1, with D hard to call. Germline lookup yields CDR1 SGDLS and CDR2 YYNGEE. The CDR3 runs 15 residues. V was pared by 1 base and J by 7 bases, with 15 bases between. The CDR3 spells CASSVIGDPQNEQFF. CDR3 in DNA: TGTGCCAGCAGCGTAATTGGCGACCCACAAAATGAGCAGTTCTTC.